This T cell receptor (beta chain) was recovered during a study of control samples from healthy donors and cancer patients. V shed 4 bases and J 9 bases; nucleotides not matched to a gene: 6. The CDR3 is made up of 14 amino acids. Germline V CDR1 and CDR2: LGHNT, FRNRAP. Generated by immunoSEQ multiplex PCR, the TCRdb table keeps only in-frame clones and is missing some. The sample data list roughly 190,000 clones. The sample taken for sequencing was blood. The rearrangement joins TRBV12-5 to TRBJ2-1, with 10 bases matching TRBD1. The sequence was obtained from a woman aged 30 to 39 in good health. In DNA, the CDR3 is TGTGCTAGTGGTTCAAGACAGGGGGCCGGTGAGCAGTTCTTC. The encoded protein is CASGSRQGAGEQFF.